This T cell receptor (beta chain) stems from a study of T cells in Graves' hyperthyroidism and ophthalmopathy. General observations from the study: A model using 13 V-J features told ophthalmopathy apart from stable hyperthyroidism. In blood, most of the thyroid clonotypes expanded above 0.001 were also present.

With a duration under 2 months, the hyperthyroidism was newly diagnosed in patients aged 18 to 65. Researchers barred patients who had uncontrolled infection, other autoimmune disease, pregnancy or lactation. A note on this clonotype: Its cognate antigen is unknown.

TCR beta CDR3 sequences were amplified from RNA transcripts. Using the HTBI primer set, a first-round RT-PCR was run on the TCR CDR3. From the multiplex PCR reads, TCRdb called clonotypes with MiXCR, one entry per CDR3 protein. Of 800,000 or so distinct CDR3 sequences listed, 38% are singletons. Material: blood. This receptor was taken from a man younger than 35 with Graves' hyperthyroidism.

The CDR3: CASSVSGKTEAFF. CDR3 in DNA: TGTGCCAGCAGCGTTTCGGGGAAGACTGAAGCTTTCTTT. This chain connects TRBV9 to TRBJ1-1; D remains unclear. The germline V and J ends were trimmed by 2 bases and 5 bases, with 10 bases remaining between them. The CDR3 is 13 residues long. Germline CDR1 is SGDLS and CDR2 is YYNGEE. Filled out from reference TRBV9 and TRBJ1-1, the complete variable domain reads DSGVTQTPKHLITATGQRVTLRCSPRSGDLSVYWYQQSLDQGLQFLIQYYNGEERAKGNILERFSAQQFPDLHSELNLSSLELGDSALYFCASSVSGKTEAFFGQGTRLTVV.